Sequencing of this TCR beta chain was carried out in a study of blood T cells in healthy people across ages. For this clonotype: With a much larger clone just one base away, this may be a read error.

Between the trimmed V and J ends, which lost 6 bases and 2 bases, there was a span of 17 bases. CDR1 SGHVS and CDR2 FQNEAQ come from the germline V gene. The CDR3 loop spans 15 amino acids. Next came a second PCR, run for about 6 to 12 cycles, which used a sample-barcoded 5' primer along with a J-beta primer mix. MiXCR was run by TCRdb on the 5' RACE reads, yielding one entry per CDR3 protein. The table records more than 800,000 distinct CDR3 sequences, 25% to 35% of them present only once. Sequencing was done on a sample of blood. V gene TRBV7-8 combines with J gene TRBJ2-7, with D uncertain. The TCR comes from a woman of 80 years or more in good health. CDR3 region: CASSPGLISPYEQYF. The CDR3 DNA follows: TGTGCCAGCAGTCCCGGTCTCATAAGCCCCTACGAGCAGTACTTC. Supplemented by reference TRBV7-8 and TRBJ2-7, the full variable domain reads GAGVSQSPRYKVAKRGQDVALRCDPISGHVSLFWYQQALGQGPEFLTYFQNEAQLDKSGLPSDRFFAERPEGSVSTLKIQRTQQEDSAVYLCASSPGLISPYEQYFGPGTRLTVT.